This TCR beta chain emerged from a study of T cell repertoires in cytomegalovirus infection. Study at large: Both a matching HLA type and CMV infection were indicated by public TCR beta signatures. General study results and limits: Dominating the ex vivo response were TCR beta clonotypes that were CMV-specific and HLA-C-restricted. Summed frequency of public TCR beta families distinguished CMV carriers with the relevant HLA.

TCRdb re-derived calls from the reads in MiXCR, one entry per CDR3 protein. Among 310,000 or so distinct CDR3 sequences, 9.6% were seen once, and the ten largest hold over 2.5%. Germline CDR1 and CDR2: MNHEY and SMNVEV (reference sequence). V dropped 6 bases and J dropped 0 bases, with 12 bases sitting between them. CDR3 length: 15 residues. This clonotype was counted a few times. Its specificity is not known. The chain recombines TRBV27 with TRBJ2-4, with D perhaps matching TRBD1 (5 bases). The TCR comes from a human donor in good health (CMV status not recorded). Some clones in this sample may be carry-over from other donors' samples. The sequenced material came from PBMCs. CDR3 sequence: CASSPTAIAKNIQYF. CDR3 bases: TGTGCCAGCAGCCCGACAGCTATAGCCAAAAACATTCAGTACTTC.